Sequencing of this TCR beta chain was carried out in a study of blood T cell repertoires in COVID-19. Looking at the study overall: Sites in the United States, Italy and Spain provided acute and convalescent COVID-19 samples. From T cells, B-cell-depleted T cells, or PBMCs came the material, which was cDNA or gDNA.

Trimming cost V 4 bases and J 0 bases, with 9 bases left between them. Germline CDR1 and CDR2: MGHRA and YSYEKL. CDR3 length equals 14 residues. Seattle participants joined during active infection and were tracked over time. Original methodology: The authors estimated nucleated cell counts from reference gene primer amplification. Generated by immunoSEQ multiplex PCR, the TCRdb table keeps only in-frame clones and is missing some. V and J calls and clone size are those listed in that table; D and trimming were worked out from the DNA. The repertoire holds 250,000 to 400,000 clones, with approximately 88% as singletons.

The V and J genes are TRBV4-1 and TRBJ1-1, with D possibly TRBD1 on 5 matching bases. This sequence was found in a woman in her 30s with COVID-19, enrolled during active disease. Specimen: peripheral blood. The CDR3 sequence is CASSRQSMNTEAFF. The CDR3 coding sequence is TGCGCCAGCAGCCGACAGAGCATGAACACTGAAGCTTTCTTT.